This T cell receptor beta chain derives from a study of T cell responses to AZD1222 COVID-19 vaccine. The study's findings and limits: Reports say nearly half of spike-specific TCRs go after unmutated variant regions.

Using immunoSEQ multiplex PCR, the repertoire was profiled, and TCRdb retains in-frame clones only, with some absent. This table has 55,000 to 65,000 clones, 70% to 90% appearing once. The V segment lost 4 bases and the J segment 3 bases; nucleotides outside the gene matches: 2. Germline CDR1 is LNHDA and CDR2 is SQIVND (reference sequence). The CDR3 sequence is 14 residues long. As concerns this clone: The target antigen is unknown.

Sample: peripheral blood, taken on day 0 of AZD1222 vaccination. The sequence was obtained from an adult in good health. J is TRBJ2-7 and V is TRBV19; 11 nucleotides agree with TRBD2. CDR3 amino acids: CASSTLAGGYEQYF. The CDR3 region has the DNA TGTGCCAGTAGTACTCTAGCGGGGGGCTACGAGCAGTACTTC.